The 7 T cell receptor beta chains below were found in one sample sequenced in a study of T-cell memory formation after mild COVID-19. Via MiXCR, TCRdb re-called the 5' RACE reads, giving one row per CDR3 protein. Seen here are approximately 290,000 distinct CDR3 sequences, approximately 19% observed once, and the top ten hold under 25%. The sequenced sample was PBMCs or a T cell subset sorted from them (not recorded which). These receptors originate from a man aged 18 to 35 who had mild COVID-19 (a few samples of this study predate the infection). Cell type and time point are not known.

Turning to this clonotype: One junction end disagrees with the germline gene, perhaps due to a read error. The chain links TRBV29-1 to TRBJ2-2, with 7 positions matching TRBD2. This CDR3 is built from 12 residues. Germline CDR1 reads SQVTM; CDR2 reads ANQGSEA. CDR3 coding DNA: TGCAGCGTTGAGGGGGGGACCGGGGAGCTGATTTTT. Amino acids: CSVEGGTGELIF.

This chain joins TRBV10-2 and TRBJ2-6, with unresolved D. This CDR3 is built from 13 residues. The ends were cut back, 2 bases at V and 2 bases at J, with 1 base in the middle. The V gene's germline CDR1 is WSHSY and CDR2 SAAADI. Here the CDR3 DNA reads TGCGCCAGCAGTGAGACTGGGGCCAACGTCCTGACTTTC. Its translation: CASSETGANVLTF.

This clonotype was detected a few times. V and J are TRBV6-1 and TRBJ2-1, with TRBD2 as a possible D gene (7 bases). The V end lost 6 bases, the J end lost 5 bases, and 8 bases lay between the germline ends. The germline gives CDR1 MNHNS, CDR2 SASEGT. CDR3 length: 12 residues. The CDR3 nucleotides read TGTGCCAGCAGCGGGGGGCACAATGAGCAGTTCTTC. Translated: CASSGGHNEQFF.

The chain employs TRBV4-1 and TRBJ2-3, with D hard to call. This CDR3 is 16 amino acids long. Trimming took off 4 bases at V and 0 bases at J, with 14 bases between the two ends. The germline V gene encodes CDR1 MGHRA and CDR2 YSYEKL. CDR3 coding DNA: TGCGCCAGCAGCCTCCGACCCCGTTCTAGCACAGATACGCAGTATTTT. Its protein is CASSLRPRSSTDTQYF.

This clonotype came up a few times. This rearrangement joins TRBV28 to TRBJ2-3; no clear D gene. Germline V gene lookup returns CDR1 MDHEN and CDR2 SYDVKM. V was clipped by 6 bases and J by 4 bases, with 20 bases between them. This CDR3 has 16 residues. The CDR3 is CASSLPPRTVADTQYF. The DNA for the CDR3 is TGTGCCAGCAGCCTACCGCCTCGGACGGTCGCAGATACGCAGTATTTT.

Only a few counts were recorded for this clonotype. The CDR3 DNA reads as TGCGCCAGCAGCCCAGACGGGACAGTGCCGGCCTACGAGCAGTACTTC. Translating gives CASSPDGTVPAYEQYF. This chain joins TRBV4-3 and TRBJ2-7; 7 bases map to TRBD1. The CDR3 loop spans 16 amino acids. V dropped 4 bases and J dropped 2; count of bases not matched to a gene: 11. Germline-derived CDR1 and CDR2 are LGHNA and YSLEER.

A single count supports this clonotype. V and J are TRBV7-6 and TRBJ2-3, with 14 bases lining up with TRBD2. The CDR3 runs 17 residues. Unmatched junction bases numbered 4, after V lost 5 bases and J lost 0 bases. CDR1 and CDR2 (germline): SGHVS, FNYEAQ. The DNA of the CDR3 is TGTGCCAGCAGCCTCCGGACTAGCGGGAGGAGCACAGATACGCAGTATTTT. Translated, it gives CASSLRTSGRSTDTQYF. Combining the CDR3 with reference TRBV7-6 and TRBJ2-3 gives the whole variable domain GAGVSQSPRYKVTKRGQDVALRCDPISGHVSLYWYRQALGQGPEFLTYFNYEAQQDKSGLPNDRFSAERPEGSISTLTIQRTEQRDSAMYRCASSLRTSGRSTDTQYFGPGTRLTVL.